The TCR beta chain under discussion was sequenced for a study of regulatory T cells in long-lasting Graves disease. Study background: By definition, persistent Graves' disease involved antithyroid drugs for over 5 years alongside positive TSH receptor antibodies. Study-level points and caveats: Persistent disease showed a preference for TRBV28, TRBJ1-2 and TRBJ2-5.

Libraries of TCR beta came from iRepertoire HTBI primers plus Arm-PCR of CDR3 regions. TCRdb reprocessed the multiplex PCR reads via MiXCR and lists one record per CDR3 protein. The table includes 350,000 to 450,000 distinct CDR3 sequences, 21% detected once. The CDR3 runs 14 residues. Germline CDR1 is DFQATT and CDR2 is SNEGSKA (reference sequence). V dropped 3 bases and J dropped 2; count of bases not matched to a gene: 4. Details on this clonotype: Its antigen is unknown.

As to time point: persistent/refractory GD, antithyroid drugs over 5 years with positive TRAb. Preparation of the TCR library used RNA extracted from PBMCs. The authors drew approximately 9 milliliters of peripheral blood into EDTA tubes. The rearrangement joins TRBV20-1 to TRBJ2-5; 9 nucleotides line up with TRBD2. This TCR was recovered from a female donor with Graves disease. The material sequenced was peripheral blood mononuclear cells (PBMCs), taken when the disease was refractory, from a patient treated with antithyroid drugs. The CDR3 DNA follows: TGCAGTGCTAGTCAGGGACTAGCTCAAGAGACCCAGTACTTC. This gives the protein CSASQGLAQETQYF.